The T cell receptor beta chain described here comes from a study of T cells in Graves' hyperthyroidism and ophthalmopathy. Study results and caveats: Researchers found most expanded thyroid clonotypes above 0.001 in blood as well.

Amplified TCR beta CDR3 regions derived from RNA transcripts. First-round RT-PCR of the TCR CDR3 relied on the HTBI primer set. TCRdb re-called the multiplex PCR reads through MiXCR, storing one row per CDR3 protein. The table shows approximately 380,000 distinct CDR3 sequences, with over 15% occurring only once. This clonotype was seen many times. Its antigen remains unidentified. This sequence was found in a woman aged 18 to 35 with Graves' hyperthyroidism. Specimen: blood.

DNA for the CDR3: TGTGCCAGCAGCTTAAGGCCCCGGGGAAGCAATCAGCCCCAGCATTTT. Its protein product is CASSLRPRGSNQPQHF. The chain is built from TRBV7-8 and TRBJ1-5; D not resolved. Germline V CDR1 and CDR2: SGHVS, FQNEAQ. The CDR3 runs to 16 residues. The germline V and J ends were trimmed by 2 bases and 1 base, with 12 bases remaining between them.